The 26 T cell receptor beta chains presented below share a single source sample, sequenced in a study of cytomegalovirus exposure and HLA in healthy donors. The primer mix had 60 Vbeta and 13 Jbeta primers. Here immunoSEQ multiplex PCR was the method, and the copy in TCRdb shows in-frame clones only, minus some. The sample records about 140,000 clones, roughly four fifths being singletons. Source material: PBMCs. The source is a man aged 18 to 30 in good health and CMV-seropositive.

In nucleotides, the CDR3 is TGTGCCAGCAGTGAAGGGCCCGAAAATGAGCAGTTCTTC. Amino acid sequence: CASSEGPENEQFF. The V call is TRBV2, the J call TRBJ2-1; the D is unclear. With 1 base removed from V and 7 bases from J, the gap between germline ends came to 8 bases. Germline CDR1 SNHLY, CDR2 FYNNEI. This CDR3 comprises 13 residues.

CDR3 region: CASSRGVESNQPQHF. In nucleotides, the CDR3 is TGTGCCAGTAGTCGGGGGGTTGAGAGCAATCAGCCCCAGCATTTT. The V gene is TRBV19, the J gene TRBJ1-5; tentatively, D is TRBD1 (5 bases). Trimming cost V 5 bases and J 1 base, with 12 bases left between them. The CDR3 totals 15 residues. CDR1 and CDR2 (germline): LNHDA, SQIVND (reference sequence).

The CDR3, as DNA: TGTGCCAGCAGTGAACACGGGACAGGGGGTGTCTATGGCTACACCTTC. Its translation: CASSEHGTGGVYGYTF. The chain has TRBV2 and TRBJ1-2; 11 bases match TRBD1. The junction had 6 bases not matched to a gene; V was cut back by 2 bases and J by 4 bases. The germline V gene encodes CDR1 SNHLY and CDR2 FYNNEI. The CDR3 runs 16 residues.

This sequence joins TRBV11-2 and TRBJ2-7; TRBD2 might be the D (7 bases). Germline V gives CDR1 SGHAT, CDR2 FQNNGV. Trimming took 5 bases from V and 6 from J, leaving 20 bases between them. The CDR3 is 15 residues long. The CDR3 is CASSISPIRGGEQYF. CDR3 coding DNA: TGTGCCAGCAGCATAAGCCCCATTAGGGGGGGCGAGCAGTACTTC.

The chain links TRBV6-5 to TRBJ2-5; 8 bases map to TRBD1. Trimming cost V 6 bases and J 3 bases; bases outside gene matches: 6. Germline lookup yields CDR1 MNHEY and CDR2 SVGAGI. The CDR3 consists of 14 residues. The CDR3 region has the DNA TGTGCCAGCAGGACCAGGACAGGGAAAGAGACCCAGTACTTC. Protein product: CASRTRTGKETQYF.

This clone appeared a few times. The rearrangement joins TRBV30 to TRBJ2-1, with D uncertain. V shed 4 bases and J shed 4 bases, with 8 bases lying between them. Germline V gene lookup returns CDR1 GTSNPN and CDR2 SVGIG (reference sequence). There are 12 residues in the CDR3. In DNA form, the CDR3 reads TGTGCCTGGACGACATTTTACAATGAGCAGTTCTTC. It specifies CAWTTFYNEQFF.

The rearrangement links TRBV19 to TRBJ2-1; 8 nucleotides align to TRBD2. V lost 6 bases, J lost 7 bases, and 5 bases stayed unmatched. In germline, CDR1 is LNHDA, CDR2 SQIVND (reference sequence). The CDR3 spans 13 residues. CDR3 nucleotide sequence: TGTGCCAGTAGGAGGACTAGCCTTAATGAGCAGTTCTTC. It yields the protein CASRRTSLNEQFF.

The chain has TRBV29-1 and TRBJ2-7; TRBD2 is a possible D gene (5 bases). In germline, CDR1 is SQVTM, CDR2 ANQGSEA. CDR3 length equals 12 residues. V was clipped by 4 bases and J by 2 bases, with 9 bases between them. CDR3 sequence reads: CSVARGAYEQYF. The CDR3 DNA sequence: TGCAGCGTTGCTCGGGGTGCCTACGAGCAGTACTTC.

The J gene is TRBJ2-2, the V gene TRBV10-1, with 8 bases that match TRBD1. Germline lookup yields CDR1 WNHNN and CDR2 SYGVQD (reference sequence). The CDR3 is 16 amino acids. After removal of 3 bases from V and 6 bases from J, the junction contained 9 bases not matched to a gene. DNA of the CDR3: TGCGCCAGCAGTGACAGGGGGCTAGGAGAGGCCGGGGAGCTGTTTTTT. Translation: CASSDRGLGEAGELFF.

The V and J genes are TRBV30 and TRBJ1-2; D not certain. The CDR3 has 11 residues. Trimming took off 3 bases at V and 7 bases at J, with 9 bases between the two ends. Germline V CDR1 and CDR2: GTSNPN, SVGIG (reference sequence). The CDR3 spells CAWRVLFGYTF. DNA for the CDR3: TGTGCCTGGAGGGTTCTATTTGGCTACACCTTC. Full variable domain (rest looked up from reference TRBV30 and TRBJ1-2): SQTIHQWPATLVQPVGSPLSLECTVEGTSNPNLYWYRQAAGRGLQLLFYSVGIGQISSEVPQNLSASRPQDRQFILSSKKLLLSDSGFYLCAWRVLFGYTFGSGTRLTVV.

V gene TRBV5-1 combines with J gene TRBJ2-1, with 8 bases matching TRBD2. Germline V gene lookup returns CDR1 SGHRS and CDR2 YFSETQ. This CDR3 has 15 amino acids. J was trimmed by 5 bases and V by 2 bases; bases with no gene match: 6. The CDR3, as DNA: TGCGCCAGCAGCTTCCGGGAGGGTGGGGACAATGAGCAGTTCTTC. It yields the protein CASSFREGGDNEQFF.

J is TRBJ2-1 and V is TRBV28; possible D gene TRBD2, 5 bases. This CDR3 is 16 amino acids long. Looked up from germline, CDR1 is MDHEN and CDR2 is SYDVKM. V lost 2 bases and J 0 bases, leaving 11 bases between the germline ends. The chain's CDR3 is CASSLGGRSSYNEQFF. As DNA, the CDR3 is TGTGCCAGCAGTTTAGGCGGGCGGAGCTCCTACAATGAGCAGTTCTTC.

This chain links TRBV6-1 with TRBJ1-2; D is undetermined. The germline V gene encodes CDR1 MNHNS and CDR2 SASEGT. V was clipped by 2 bases and J by 3 bases, with 10 bases between them. The length of the CDR3 is 14 residues. In nucleotides, the CDR3 is TGTGCCAGCAGTGAACGTAGATCGCACTATGGCTACACCTTC. Translation: CASSERRSHYGYTF.

The gene calls are TRBV6-5 and TRBJ1-2, with D perhaps TRBD1 (5 bases). This CDR3 spans 13 amino acids. Trimming stripped 6 bases from V and 0 bases from J, with 8 bases between. Germline CDR1 MNHEY, CDR2 SVGAGI. CDR3: CASSQQANYGYTF. The CDR3 DNA follows: TGTGCCAGCAGCCAACAGGCTAACTATGGCTACACCTTC.

This CDR3 reads CAWSVGGLGNQPQHF. Here the CDR3 DNA reads TGTGCCTGGAGTGTGGGGGGGCTTGGCAATCAGCCCCAGCATTTT. The chain employs TRBV30 and TRBJ1-5, with D tentatively TRBD1 (6 bases). V was cut by 0 bases and J by 2 bases, with 11 bases left in between. Germline V gives CDR1 GTSNPN, CDR2 SVGIG (reference sequence). This CDR3 is built from 15 residues.

V usage is TRBV6-5 and J usage is TRBJ2-7; 10 bases fit TRBD2. The CDR3 length is 14 residues. In germline, CDR1 is MNHEY, CDR2 SVGAGI. J gave up 5 bases and V 6 bases, and 7 bases lay outside the gene matches. The CDR3 region has the DNA TGTGCCAGCAGCCAGGGACTAGCGATCCACGAGCAGTACTTC. It codes for CASSQGLAIHEQYF.

The chain carries TRBV5-1 and TRBJ2-7; tentatively, D is TRBD1 (6 bases). This CDR3 contains 14 residues. In germline, CDR1 is SGHRS, CDR2 YFSETQ. The germline V and J ends were trimmed by 4 bases and 6 bases, with 17 bases remaining between them. The CDR3 protein is CASSTQGGAVEQYF. DNA for the CDR3: TGCGCCAGCAGCACACAGGGTGGTGCCGTCGAGCAGTACTTC.

The table lists this clone with a few counts. The genes are TRBV11-2 and TRBJ2-7; D is undetermined. The CDR3 contains 14 residues. V lost 4 bases to trimming and J lost 0 bases, with 10 bases between them. Germline assignment: CDR1 SGHAT and CDR2 FQNNGV. The CDR3 loop reads CASSWAPASYEQYF. The DNA of the CDR3 is TGTGCCAGCAGCTGGGCACCGGCCTCCTACGAGCAGTACTTC.

V is TRBV5-1 and J is TRBJ2-3, with TRBD2 identical over 8 bases. The trim removed 5 bases at V and 8 bases at J, leaving 13 bases unmatched. Germline CDR1 SGHRS, CDR2 YFSETQ. CDR3 length: 15 amino acids. CDR3 residues: CASREPGLEAGTQYF. The CDR3, as DNA: TGCGCCAGCAGGGAACCGGGACTAGAAGCCGGTACGCAGTATTTT. The full variable domain, in which reference TRBV5-1 and TRBJ2-3 provide the parts outside the CDR3, is KAGVTQTPRYLIKTRGQQVTLSCSPISGHRSVSWYQQTPGQGLQFLFEYFSETQRNKGNFPGRFSGRQFSNSRSEMNVSTLELGDSALYLCASREPGLEAGTQYFGPGTRLTVL.

The chain uses TRBV29-1 and TRBJ2-1, with D perhaps TRBD2 (6 bases). In germline, CDR1 is SQVTM, CDR2 ANQGSEA. The CDR3 length is 14 residues. V was cut by 7 bases and J by 5 bases, with 18 bases left in between. The CDR3: CSAFGGFGNNEQFF. As DNA, the CDR3 is TGCAGCGCCTTCGGGGGATTTGGAAACAATGAGCAGTTCTTC.

The rearrangement links TRBV5-4 to TRBJ1-2, with 7 bases matching TRBD1. The CDR3 is made up of 14 amino acids. Germline CDR1 reads SGHNT; CDR2 reads YYREEE (reference sequence). J lost 7 bases, V lost 0 bases, and 6 bases had no gene match. This CDR3 reads CASSLDRGFPGYTF. The CDR3 nucleotides are TGTGCCAGCAGCTTGGACAGGGGTTTTCCTGGCTACACCTTC.

The CDR3 nucleotides read TGCGCCAGCAGCCAAGCCGAGGGGGTTGGAAACACCATATATTTT. Translating it yields CASSQAEGVGNTIYF. The J gene is TRBJ1-3, the V gene TRBV4-1; D is possibly TRBD1 (6 bases). This CDR3 spans 15 amino acids. Germline V CDR1 and CDR2: MGHRA, YSYEKL. Trimming took off 1 base at V and 3 bases at J, with 10 bases between the two ends.

The chain carries TRBV5-1 and TRBJ1-2; D is uncertain. The CDR3 has 16 residues. Trimming took off 0 bases at V and 6 bases at J, with 18 bases between the two ends. Germline V gene lookup returns CDR1 SGHRS and CDR2 YFSETQ. The CDR3 DNA reads as TGCGCCAGCAGCTTGGCCGCAGTTTCGCTGGTTGATGGCTACACCTTC. Its protein product is CASSLAAVSLVDGYTF.

This clone was found once. The V and J genes are TRBV27 and TRBJ2-3; no clear D gene. The CDR3 is 14 amino acids. Germline V gene lookup returns CDR1 MNHEY and CDR2 SMNVEV (reference sequence). Trimming took off 2 bases at V and 5 bases at J, with 11 bases between the two ends. The CDR3 DNA is TGTGCCAGCAGTTTAGCCAACAAGAAAGATACGCAGTATTTT. It translates to CASSLANKKDTQYF.

This sequence joins TRBV15 and TRBJ2-3; D is undetermined. The CDR3 has 15 amino acids. V shed 0 bases and J shed 2 bases, with 9 bases lying between them. Germline V gene data show CDR1 as LNHNV and CDR2 as YYDKDF (reference sequence). The CDR3 DNA reads TGTGCCACCAGCAGAGATGGAGAGTTCACAGATACGCAGTATTTT. This codes for CATSRDGEFTDTQYF.

This clone was counted a single time. J is TRBJ2-1 and V is TRBV4-1; 8 positions match TRBD2. CDR3 length equals 14 residues. In germline, CDR1 is MGHRA, CDR2 YSYEKL. With V trimmed by 5 bases and J by 7 bases, 7 bases remained unmatched. For the CDR3, the DNA is TGCGCCAGCAGCTTAGCGGGATCTAAAAATGAGCAGTTCTTC. Translating gives CASSLAGSKNEQFF.